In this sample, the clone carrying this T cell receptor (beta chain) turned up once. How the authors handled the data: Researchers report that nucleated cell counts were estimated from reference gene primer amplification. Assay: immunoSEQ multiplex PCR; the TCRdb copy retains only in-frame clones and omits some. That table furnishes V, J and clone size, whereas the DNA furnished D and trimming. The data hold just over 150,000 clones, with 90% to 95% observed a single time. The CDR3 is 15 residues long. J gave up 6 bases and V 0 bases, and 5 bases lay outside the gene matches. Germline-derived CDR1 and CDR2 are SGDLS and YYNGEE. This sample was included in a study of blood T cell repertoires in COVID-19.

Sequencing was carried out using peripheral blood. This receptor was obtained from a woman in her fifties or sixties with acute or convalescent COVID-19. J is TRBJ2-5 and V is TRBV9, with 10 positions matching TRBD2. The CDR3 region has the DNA TGTGCCAGCAGCGTAGGGGCTAGCGGGAGTCAGACCCAGTACTTC. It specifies CASSVGASGSQTQYF.